This TCR beta chain derives from a study of blood T cell repertoires in COVID-19. Turning to the study itself: The study drew acute and convalescent COVID-19 samples from the United States, Italy and Spain. The analysed material was cDNA or gDNA that came from T cells, B-cell-depleted T cells, or PBMCs.

After removal of 5 bases from V and 8 bases from J, the junction contained 8 bases not matched to a gene. The CDR3 is made up of 14 amino acids. CDR1 and CDR2 (germline): SGHTA, FQGNSA. In the authors' methods: Cell counts per sample came from amplifying reference gene primers. Sequenced by immunoSEQ multiplex PCR; TCRdb stores in-frame clones only, minus some. V, J and clone size derive from that table, while D and trimming were established from the DNA sequence. The sample yields about 220,000 clones, roughly 84% seen once. This sequence was found in a middle-aged man with active or convalescent COVID-19. The rearrangement links TRBV7-2 to TRBJ1-4, with 7 bases fitting TRBD1. Source material: peripheral blood. The CDR3 DNA sequence: TGTGCCAGCAGCCCGACAGGGCCTAGGGAAAAACTGTTTTTT. Translating it yields CASSPTGPREKLFF.